This is a list of T cell receptor beta chains from one sample in a study of blood T cell repertoires in COVID-19. Only in-frame clones appear in the TCRdb table, and some are missing; sequencing was by immunoSEQ multiplex PCR. The sample shows over 45,000 clones, less than 85% of them seen only once. Sequenced: peripheral blood. These receptors came from a man in his 70s with active COVID-19. CDR3s include the opening cysteine and the closing phenylalanine or tryptophan. D genes are given only for firm matches. A row's size may be missing; if present it is once, few, many or a size class.

clone_size,v_call,j_call,d_call,cdr3_aa,cdr3_nt
NA,TRBV28,TRBJ2-2,NA,CASRWGAQTGELFF,TGTGCCAGCCGATGGGGAGCACAGACCGGGGAGCTGTTTTTT
NA,TRBV30,TRBJ1-6,TRBD1,CAWRTGGVVNSPLHF,TGTGCCTGGAGAACAGGGGGCGTTGTTAATTCACCCCTCCACTTT
few,TRBV18,TRBJ2-7,NA,CASSRFRGDSYEQYF,TGTGCCAGCTCACGGTTCAGGGGGGATTCCTACGAGCAGTACTTC
NA,TRBV5-5,TRBJ1-3,TRBD1,CASSLGQGATDTIYF,TGTGCCAGCAGCTTGGGACAGGGGGCTACGGACACCATATATTTT
NA,TRBV6-6,TRBJ1-1,NA,CASSYSRGSEAFF,TGTGCCAGCAGTTACTCAAGGGGCAGTGAAGCTTTCTTT
NA,TRBV27,TRBJ2-1,TRBD1,CASSETGRGNEQFF,TGTGCCAGCAGTGAGACAGGGCGTGGAAATGAGCAGTTCTTC
NA,TRBV4-3,TRBJ2-3,TRBD2,CASSQDLWAGGRVTQYF,TGCGCCAGCAGCCAAGATCTTTGGGCGGGAGGCCGGGTTACGCAGTATTTT
NA,TRBV28,TRBJ1-5,NA,CASSQGYQPQHF,TGTGCCAGCTCTCAGGGGTATCAGCCCCAGCATTTT
NA,TRBV7-9,TRBJ1-4,NA,CASSRIATDEKLFF,TGTGCCAGCAGCCGCATCGCTACTGATGAAAAACTGTTTTTT
NA,TRBV18,TRBJ2-7,TRBD2,CASSLTSGFYEQYF,TGTGCCAGCTCACTGACTAGCGGCTTCTACGAGCAGTACTTC
NA,TRBV6-5,TRBJ1-5,TRBD1,CASSYFDRGNQPQHF,TGTGCCAGCAGTTACTTTGACAGGGGAAACCAGCCCCAGCATTTT
NA,TRBV6-4,TRBJ2-6,TRBD1,CASSASRGQGRPSGANVLTF,TGTGCCAGCAGTGCCTCAAGGGGGCAGGGGCGACCCTCTGGGGCCAACGTCCTGACTTTC
NA,TRBV21-1,TRBJ2-2,NA,CASSSDKTGTGHTGELFF,TGTGCCAGCAGCTCAGACAAGACAGGGACAGGGCACACCGGGGAGCTGTTTTTT
NA,TRBV7-2,TRBJ2-1,TRBD2,CASSYQTSGYNEQFF,TGTGCCAGCAGTTATCAGACTAGCGGATACAATGAGCAGTTCTTC
NA,TRBV6-5,TRBJ1-1,TRBD1,CASSTGRGDTEAFF,TGTGCCAGCAGTACCGGCAGGGGGGACACTGAAGCTTTCTTT
once,TRBV7-9,TRBJ1-1,NA,CASNPGPTEAFF,TGTGCCAGCAACCCAGGGCCCACTGAAGCTTTCTTT
NA,TRBV27,TRBJ2-2,TRBD2,CASSARVRESSPGELFF,TGTGCCAGCAGTGCGAGGGTGCGGGAGTCTTCACCGGGGGAGCTGTTTTTT
once,TRBV27,TRBJ2-1,TRBD1,CASSSGTGGASYNEQFF,TGTGCCAGCAGTTCGGGGACAGGGGGCGCTTCCTACAATGAGCAGTTCTTC
NA,TRBV5-1,TRBJ1-4,TRBD1,CASSGGTATNEKLFF,TGCGCCAGCAGCGGGGGGACAGCAACTAATGAAAAACTGTTTTTT
NA,TRBV27,TRBJ2-7,NA,CASRSLGLEYEQYF,TGTGCCAGCAGGTCTCTAGGTCTTGAGTACGAGCAGTACTTC
NA,TRBV11-3,TRBJ2-5,NA,CASSLGVWGQRTQETQYF,TGTGCCAGCAGCTTAGGGGTTTGGGGCCAACGAACCCAAGAGACCCAGTACTTC
NA,TRBV19,TRBJ2-2,TRBD1,CASSIDHRGTGELFF,TGTGCCAGTAGTATAGATCACAGGGGTACCGGGGAGCTGTTTTTT